This T cell receptor (beta chain) was sequenced during a study of T-cell memory formation after mild COVID-19. A single record per CDR3 protein comes from TCRdb applying MiXCR to the 5' RACE reads. Of fewer than 400,000 distinct CDR3 sequences listed, 16% are singletons. V dropped 0 bases and J dropped 6; count of bases not matched to a gene: 6. Germline values: CDR1 DFQATT, CDR2 SNEGSKA (reference sequence). This CDR3 region has 15 residues. In its sample, this clonotype was seen a few times. The antigen is undetermined. Notes on the study in general: Shrinking CD4+ clones were chiefly CM and EM; CD8+ ones were chiefly EMRA. Contracting clones from day 15 to 85 showed balanced CD4/CD8; later expanders favored CD4+.

The sample comprised PBMCs or a T cell subset sorted from them (not recorded which). The chain recombines TRBV20-1 with TRBJ2-7; 12 positions match TRBD2. This clonotype was sampled from a man younger than 30 who had mild COVID-19 (a few samples of this study predate the infection). Cell type and time point are not known. The CDR3 sequence is CSARDMLAGGSEQYF. The CDR3 DNA is TGCAGTGCTAGAGATATGCTAGCGGGGGGGTCCGAGCAGTACTTC.